This T cell receptor (beta chain) was sequenced in a study of blood T cell repertoires in COVID-19. Study at large: There were acute and convalescent COVID-19 samples, and they came from the United States, Italy and Spain. PBMCs, B-cell-depleted T cells, or T cells provided the cDNA or gDNA that made up the material.

Original processing notes: It was from reference gene primer amplification that nucleated cell counts were estimated. The table came from immunoSEQ multiplex PCR; TCRdb's copy has only in-frame clones and leaves some out. V and J calls and clone size are copied from that table; D and trimming were computed from the DNA. The sample lists 200,000 or so clones; approximately 80% were seen once. The CDR3 has 16 amino acids. V lost 4 bases and J lost 0, with 14 bases in between. Germline assignment: CDR1 SGHDT and CDR2 YYEEEE. The sequencing input was peripheral blood. The TCR sequence derives from a human donor with acute or convalescent COVID-19. The donor label of this sample is uncertain. V is TRBV5-6 and J is TRBJ1-3; D gene unclear. CDR3 protein: CASSRRVLNSGNTIYF. CDR3 nucleotide sequence: TGTGCCAGCAGCCGGAGGGTACTCAACTCTGGAAACACCATATATTTT.